Listed below are T cell receptor beta chains from one sample, sequenced in a study of read filtering for tumor transcriptome and immune sequencing. TCRdb reprocessed the reads via MiXCR and lists one record per CDR3 protein. The sample has tens of thousands of distinct CDR3 sequences; around a fifth are singletons. Sequences were obtained from a population of CD138-negative cells sorted from bone marrow. These receptors all come from a donor at least 40 years old with multiple myeloma. The CDR3 runs from the conserved cysteine through the conserved F or W. The D gene is left open where the match is weak. Size is omitted from some rows. Given values are once, few, many or a class for expanded clones.

clone_size | j_call | v_call | d_call | cdr3_length | cdr3_nt | cdr3_aa
few | TRBJ2-1 | TRBV15 | TRBD2 | 15 | TGTGCCACCAGCAGCGGACTAGCGGGAATAGATGAGCAGTTCTTC | CATSSGLAGIDEQFF
many | TRBJ1-1 | TRBV11-2 | NA | 16 | TGTGCCAGCAGCCCAGCGGTGACAGGCCGGAACACTGAAGCTTTCTTT | CASSPAVTGRNTEAFF
many | TRBJ2-3 | TRBV7-2 | TRBD2 | 17 | TGTGCCAGCAGCTTTGGGGGAGGGGAATACAGCACAGATACGCAGTATTTT | CASSFGGGEYSTDTQYF
many | TRBJ2-3 | TRBV5-5 | TRBD2 | 17 | TGTGCCAGCAGCTTATCCGTAGCGGGAGGGCCCACAGATACGCAGTATTTT | CASSLSVAGGPTDTQYF
many | TRBJ2-6 | TRBV28 | TRBD1 | 20 | TGTGCCAGCAGTTTTAACCTTCGGACAGGGGGCTTCTCTGGGGCCAACGTCCTGACTTTC | CASSFNLRTGGFSGANVLTF
many | TRBJ2-1 | TRBV5-1 | TRBD2 | 18 | TGCGCCAGCAGCCCTGGACTAGGGAGGTGGGGGACGGACAATGAGCAGTTCTTC | CASSPGLGRWGTDNEQFF
many | TRBJ2-6 | TRBV28 | NA | 18 | TGTGCCAGCAGTTTACTGGCGGGAAGGGTCTCTGGGGCCAACGTCCTGACTTTC | CASSLLAGRVSGANVLTF
few | TRBJ1-5 | TRBV20-1 | NA | 16 | TGCAGTGTAAGTTTTGAGGGGGGCCGTAGCAATCAGCCCCAGCATTTT | CSVSFEGGRSNQPQHF
many | TRBJ2-5 | TRBV20-1 | TRBD1 | 14 | TGCAGTGCTGTTCCCGGGACAGGGCAAGAGACCCAGTACTTC | CSAVPGTGQETQYF
few | TRBJ1-1 | TRBV6-1 | TRBD1 | 14 | TGTGCCAGCAGGGAACAGGGGGCGCCCACTGAAGCTTTCTTT | CASREQGAPTEAFF
many | TRBJ1-1 | TRBV20-1 | TRBD1 | 16 | TGCAGTGCTAGTCACCCGGACAGGAACATGAACACTGAAGCTTTCTTT | CSASHPDRNMNTEAFF
NA | TRBJ1-4 | TRBV9 | TRBD1 | 14 | TGTGCCAGCAGCTCGGTACAGGGGGTCGAAAAACTGTTTTTT | CASSSVQGVEKLFF
NA | TRBJ2-1 | TRBV7-8 | TRBD1 | 15 | TGTGCCAGCTGCTTAAATACAGGGGGTTACAATGAGCAGTTCTTC | CASCLNTGGYNEQFF
many | TRBJ2-7 | TRBV6-2/TRBV6-3 | TRBD1 | 16 | TGTGCCAGCAGTTACTCGAGACAGGGGGCCTCCTACGAGCAGTACTTC | CASSYSRQGASYEQYF
many | TRBJ2-3 | TRBV29-1 | TRBD2 | 15 | TGCAGCGTGGAGAAAGCGGGAGTAAGCACAGATACGCAGTATTTT | CSVEKAGVSTDTQYF
NA | TRBJ2-2 | TRBV4-1 | TRBD1 | 16 | TGCGCCAGCAGCCATACCGGGACAGGGTTTTCCGGGGAGCTGTTTTTT | CASSHTGTGFSGELFF
NA | TRBJ2-1 | TRBV29-1 | NA | 13 | TGCTGCGTCATATCGGGGTTTGACAATGAGCAGTTCTTC | CCVISGFDNEQFF
NA | TRBJ2-5 | TRBV7-9 | NA | 14 | TGTGCCAGCAGCTTAGACGGGGCGAGAGAGACCCAGTACTTC | CASSLDGARETQYF
many | TRBJ2-1 | TRBV24-1 | TRBD2 | 16 | TGTGCCACCAGTGATGGGGCGGGAGCGTACTACAATGAGCAGTTCTTC | CATSDGAGAYYNEQFF
many | TRBJ2-3 | TRBV18 | NA | 14 | TGTGCCAGCTCACCCCTCAGCCAGGCGATACAGGAGTATTTT | CASSPLSQAIQEYF
few | TRBJ2-5 | TRBV5-1 | TRBD2 | 15 | TGCGCCAGCAGCCAGGGACTAGTGGGTATTGTGACCCAGTACTTC | CASSQGLVGIVTQYF
NA | TRBJ2-1 | TRBV15 | TRBD2 | 15 | TGTGCCACCAGCCGCGGGGGGCTGTCCTACAATGAGCAGTTCTTC | CATSRGGLSYNEQFF
many | TRBJ2-3 | TRBV15 | NA | 15 | TGTGCCACCAGCAGAGCCGGAGGCCGCACAGATACGCAGTATTTT | CATSRAGGRTDTQYF
few | TRBJ2-2 | TRBV19 | NA | 15 | TGTGCCAGTAGTATTACGGGGGCGAACACCGGGGAGCTGTTTTTT | CASSITGANTGELFF
NA | TRBJ1-2 | TRBV5-1 | NA | 14 | TGCGCCAGCAGCTTGGAAGCAGGGTCCTATGGCTACACCTTC | CASSLEAGSYGYTF
NA | TRBJ2-7 | TRBV20-1 | TRBD2 | 16 | TGCAGTGCCCAGGGACTAGCGGGAGGACATATATACGAGCAGTACTTC | CSAQGLAGGHIYEQYF
once | TRBJ1-5 | TRBV3-1 | NA | 15 | TGTGCCAGCAGCCAAGATGGGTGCGACAATCAGCCCCAGCATTTT | CASSQDGCDNQPQHF
many | TRBJ2-6 | TRBV5-1 | TRBD2 | 17 | TGCGCCAGCAGCTTGGTGTTAGCGGGAGGCTCGGACAACGTCCTGACTTTC | CASSLVLAGGSDNVLTF
many | TRBJ1-5 | TRBV30 | NA | 12 | TGTGCCTGGGACTATAGCAATCAGCCCCAGCATTTT | CAWDYSNQPQHF
many | TRBJ2-6 | TRBV6-5 | NA | 16 | TGTGCCAGCAGTTACAGGGGGGGCTCTGGGGCCAACGTCCTGACTTTC | CASSYRGGSGANVLTF
many | TRBJ2-7 | TRBV12-3/TRBV12-4 | TRBD1 | 15 | TGTGCCAGCAGACCCGGGACAGGGGGCTCTGGGGAGCAGTACTTC | CASRPGTGGSGEQYF
NA | TRBJ2-1 | TRBV19 | TRBD2 | 14 | TGTGCCAGTACTAGCGGGAGGTTCTACAATGAGCAGTTCTTC | CASTSGRFYNEQFF